This T cell receptor beta chain originates from a study of T-cell memory formation after mild COVID-19. Across the study: For the most part, TCR clusters were specific to one donor. General observations from the study: Memory cells collected pre-infection included some clones that later responded, suggesting cross-reactive memory joined.

The V segment lost 3 bases and the J segment 4 bases; nucleotides outside the gene matches: 5. The germline V gene encodes CDR1 SGHTA and CDR2 FQGNSA. The CDR3 is 15 amino acids. The sample holds one count of this clonotype. What it recognizes is unknown. TCRdb processed the 5' RACE reads anew with MiXCR; each CDR3 protein has one entry. The sample records approximately 450,000 distinct CDR3 sequences, roughly 18% being singletons. The sample taken for sequencing was PBMCs or a T cell subset sorted from them (not recorded which). This clonotype originated in an adult woman who had mild COVID-19 (a few samples of this study predate the infection). Cell type and time point are not known. The chain uses TRBV7-2 and TRBJ2-3, with TRBD1 matching over 9 bases. CDR3 in amino acids: CASSFTGTGSDTQYF. CDR3 nucleotide sequence: TGTGCCAGCAGCTTTACCGGGACAGGGTCAGATACGCAGTATTTT. Full variable domain (remainder filled in from reference TRBV7-2 and TRBJ2-3): GAGVSQSPSNKVTEKGKDVELRCDPISGHTALYWYRQSLGQGLEFLIYFQGNSAPDKSGLPSDRFSAERTGGSVSTLTIQRTQQEDSAVYLCASSFTGTGSDTQYFGPGTRLTVL.